This TCR beta chain was recovered during a study of shared clonotypes between healthy human individuals. The study enrolled healthy HIV-negative adults without recent acute infections or vaccinations as donors. Using immunoSEQ multiplex PCR, the repertoire was profiled, and TCRdb retains in-frame clones only, with some absent. The sample has around 1.1 million clones, 60% to 80% seen once; the top ten hold 0.89%. On this clone: The antigen remains undetermined. The same CDR3 can be traced to other DNA sequences in this sample.

Whole-study findings and limits: Blood was the sole source, and tissue repertoires probably differ. Among a few donors, about 4.6% of naive CD4 clonotypes were found in common.

Germline V gene data show CDR1 as SGHDT and CDR2 as YYEEEE. The ends lost 0 bases at V and 6 bases at J; junction bases unmatched: 1. The length of the CDR3 is 14 residues. Source material: memory CD4+ T cells from PBMCs. Stated subset: CD45RA-negative fraction. The chain combines TRBV5-6 with TRBJ2-1; TRBD2 matches at 9 bases. The clonotype comes from a man younger than 35 in good health. Some clones in this sample may be carry-over from other donors' samples. CDR3 in amino acids: CASSLGLAANEQFF. CDR3 nucleotides: TGTGCCAGCAGCTTGGGACTAGCGGCCAATGAGCAGTTCTTC. The full variable domain, rest sourced from reference TRBV5-6 and TRBJ2-1, is DAGVTQSPTHLIKTRGQQVTLRCSPKSGHDTVSWYQQALGQGPQFIFQYYEEEERQRGNFPDRFSGHQFPNYSSELNVNALLLGDSALYLCASSLGLAANEQFFGPGTRLTVL.